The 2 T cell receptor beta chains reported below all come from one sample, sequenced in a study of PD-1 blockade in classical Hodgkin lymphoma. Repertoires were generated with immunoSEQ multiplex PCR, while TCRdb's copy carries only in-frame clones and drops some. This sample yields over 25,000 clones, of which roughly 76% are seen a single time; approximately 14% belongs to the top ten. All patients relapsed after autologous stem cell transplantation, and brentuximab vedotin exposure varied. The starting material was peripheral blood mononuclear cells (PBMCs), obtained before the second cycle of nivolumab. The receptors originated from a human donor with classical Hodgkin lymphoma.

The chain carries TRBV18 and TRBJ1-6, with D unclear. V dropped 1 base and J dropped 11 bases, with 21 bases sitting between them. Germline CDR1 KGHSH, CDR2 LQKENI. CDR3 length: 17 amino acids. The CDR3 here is CASSPQAPRTAPAPLHF. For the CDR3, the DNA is TGTGCCAGCTCACCACAAGCTCCGAGGACCGCTCCCGCACCCCTCCACTTT.

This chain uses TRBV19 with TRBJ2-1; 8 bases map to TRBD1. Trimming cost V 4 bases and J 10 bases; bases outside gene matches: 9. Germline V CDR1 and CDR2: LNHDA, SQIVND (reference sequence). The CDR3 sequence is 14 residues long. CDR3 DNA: TGTGCCAGTAGTACCCAGACAGGGGTTGGGGAGCAGTTCTTC. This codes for CASSTQTGVGEQFF.